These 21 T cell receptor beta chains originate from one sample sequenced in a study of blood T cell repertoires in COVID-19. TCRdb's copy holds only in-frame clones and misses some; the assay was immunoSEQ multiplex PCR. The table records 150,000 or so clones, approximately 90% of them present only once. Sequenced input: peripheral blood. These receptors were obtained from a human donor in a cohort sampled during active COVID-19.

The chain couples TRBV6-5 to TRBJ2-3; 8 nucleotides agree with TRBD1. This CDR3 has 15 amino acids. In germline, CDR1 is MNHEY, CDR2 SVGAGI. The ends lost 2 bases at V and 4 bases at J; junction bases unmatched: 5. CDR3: CASSYGQGASDTQYF. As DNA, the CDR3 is TGTGCCAGCAGTTACGGGCAGGGGGCTTCAGATACGCAGTATTTT.

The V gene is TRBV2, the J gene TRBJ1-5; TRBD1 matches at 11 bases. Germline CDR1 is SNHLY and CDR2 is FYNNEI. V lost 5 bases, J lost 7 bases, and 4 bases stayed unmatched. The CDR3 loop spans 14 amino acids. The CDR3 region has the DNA TGTGCCAGCAGTCAGGGGACAGGGGGGCAGCCCCAGCATTTT. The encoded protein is CASSQGTGGQPQHF.

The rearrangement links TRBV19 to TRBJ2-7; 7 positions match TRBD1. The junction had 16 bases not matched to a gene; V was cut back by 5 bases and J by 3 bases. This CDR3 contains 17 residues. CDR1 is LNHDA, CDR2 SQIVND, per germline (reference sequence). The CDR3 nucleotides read TGTGCCAGTAGTCTGAAACAGGGGACCACCCTCTTCTACGAGCAGTACTTC. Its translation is CASSLKQGTTLFYEQYF.

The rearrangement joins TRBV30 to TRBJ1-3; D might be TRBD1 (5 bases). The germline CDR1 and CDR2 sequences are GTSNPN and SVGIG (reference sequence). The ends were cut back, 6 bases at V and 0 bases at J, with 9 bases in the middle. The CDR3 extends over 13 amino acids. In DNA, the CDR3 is TGTGCCTGCCGACAGCACTCTGGAAACACCATATATTTT. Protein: CACRQHSGNTIYF. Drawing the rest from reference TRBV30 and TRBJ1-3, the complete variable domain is SQTIHQWPATLVQPVGSPLSLECTVEGTSNPNLYWYRQAAGRGLQLLFYSVGIGQISSEVPQNLSASRPQDRQFILSSKKLLLSDSGFYLCACRQHSGNTIYFGEGSWLTVV.

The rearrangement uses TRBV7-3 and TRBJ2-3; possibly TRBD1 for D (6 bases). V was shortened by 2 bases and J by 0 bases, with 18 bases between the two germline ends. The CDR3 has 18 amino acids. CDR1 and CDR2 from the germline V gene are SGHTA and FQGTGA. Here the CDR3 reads CASSLEGVGGASTDTQYF. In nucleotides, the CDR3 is TGTGCCAGCAGCTTAGAGGGGGTTGGGGGAGCTAGCACAGATACGCAGTATTTT.

The CDR3 region has the DNA TGTGCCAGCTCACCAGGAGGGGAGGCCGTTTGGGACGAGCAGTACTTC. Its translation: CASSPGGEAVWDEQYF. The chain couples TRBV18 to TRBJ2-7, with a possible D match to TRBD2 (6 bases). V gave up 2 bases and J gave up 5 bases, with 19 bases separating them. This CDR3 contains 16 residues. Germline V gene data show CDR1 as KGHSH and CDR2 as LQKENI.

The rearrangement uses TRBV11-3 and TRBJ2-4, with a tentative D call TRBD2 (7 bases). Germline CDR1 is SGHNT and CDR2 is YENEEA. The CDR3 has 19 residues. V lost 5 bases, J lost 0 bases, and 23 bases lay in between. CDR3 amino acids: CASSPRGAWEPLAKNIQYF. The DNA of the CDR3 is TGTGCCAGCAGCCCCCGGGGGGCATGGGAACCTTTAGCCAAAAACATTCAGTACTTC. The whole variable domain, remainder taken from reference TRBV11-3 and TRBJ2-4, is EAGVVQSPRYKIIEKKQPVAFWCNPISGHNTLYWYLQNLGQGPELLIRYENEEAVDDSQLPKDRFSAERLKGVDSTLKIQPAELGDSAVYLCASSPRGAWEPLAKNIQYFGAGTRLSVL.

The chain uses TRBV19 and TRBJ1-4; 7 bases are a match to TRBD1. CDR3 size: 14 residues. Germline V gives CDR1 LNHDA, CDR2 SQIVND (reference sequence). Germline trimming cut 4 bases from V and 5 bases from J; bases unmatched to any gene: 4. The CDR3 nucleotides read TGTGCCAGTAGTACGGGACAGAACAATGAAAAACTGTTTTTT. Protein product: CASSTGQNNEKLFF.

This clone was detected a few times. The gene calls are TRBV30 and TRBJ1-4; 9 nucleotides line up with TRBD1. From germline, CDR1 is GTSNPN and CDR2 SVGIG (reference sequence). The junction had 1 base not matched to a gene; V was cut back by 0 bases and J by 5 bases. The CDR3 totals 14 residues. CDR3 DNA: TGTGCCTGGAGTGTGGACAGGGGCAATGAAAAACTGTTTTTT. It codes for CAWSVDRGNEKLFF.

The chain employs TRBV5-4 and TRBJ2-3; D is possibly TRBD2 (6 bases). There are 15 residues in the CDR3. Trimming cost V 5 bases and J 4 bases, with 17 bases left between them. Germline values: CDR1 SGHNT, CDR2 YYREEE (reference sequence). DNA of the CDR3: TGTGCCAGCAGTACGTCCCGGGGGTTCGCAGATACGCAGTATTTT. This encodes CASSTSRGFADTQYF.

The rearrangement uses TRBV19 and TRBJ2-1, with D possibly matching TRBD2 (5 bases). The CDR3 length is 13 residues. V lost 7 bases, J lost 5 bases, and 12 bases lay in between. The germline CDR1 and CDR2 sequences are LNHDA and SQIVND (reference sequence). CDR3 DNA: TGTGCCAGTAACTACGGACTTCACAATGAGCAGTTCTTC. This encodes CASNYGLHNEQFF.

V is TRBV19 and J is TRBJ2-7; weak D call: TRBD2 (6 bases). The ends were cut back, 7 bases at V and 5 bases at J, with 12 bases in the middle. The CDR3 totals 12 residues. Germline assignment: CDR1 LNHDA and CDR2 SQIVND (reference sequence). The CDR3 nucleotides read TGTGCCAGTACGGCTAGCGAACACGAGCAGTACTTC. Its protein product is CASTASEHEQYF.

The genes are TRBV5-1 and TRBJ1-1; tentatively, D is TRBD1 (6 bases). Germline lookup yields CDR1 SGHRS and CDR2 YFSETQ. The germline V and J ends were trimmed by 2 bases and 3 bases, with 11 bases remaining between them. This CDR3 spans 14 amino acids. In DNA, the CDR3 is TGCGCCAGCAGCTTAGAGGGGGTGGACACTGAAGCTTTCTTT. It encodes CASSLEGVDTEAFF. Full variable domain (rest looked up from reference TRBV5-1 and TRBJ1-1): KAGVTQTPRYLIKTRGQQVTLSCSPISGHRSVSWYQQTPGQGLQFLFEYFSETQRNKGNFPGRFSGRQFSNSRSEMNVSTLELGDSALYLCASSLEGVDTEAFFGQGTRLTVV.

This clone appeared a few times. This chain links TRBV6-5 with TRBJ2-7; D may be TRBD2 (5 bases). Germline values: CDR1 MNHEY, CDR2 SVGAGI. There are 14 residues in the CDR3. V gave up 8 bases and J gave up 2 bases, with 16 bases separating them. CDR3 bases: TGTGCCAGCTATCCCTCCGGGAAGCCCTACGAGCAGTACTTC. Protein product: CASYPSGKPYEQYF.

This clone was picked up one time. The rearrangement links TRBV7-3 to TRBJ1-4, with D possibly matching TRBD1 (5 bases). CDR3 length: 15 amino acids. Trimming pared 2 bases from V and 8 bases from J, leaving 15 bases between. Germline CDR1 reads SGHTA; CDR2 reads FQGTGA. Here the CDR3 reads CASSLGLGGREKLFF. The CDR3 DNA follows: TGTGCCAGCAGCTTAGGATTGGGGGGGAGAGAAAAACTGTTTTTT.

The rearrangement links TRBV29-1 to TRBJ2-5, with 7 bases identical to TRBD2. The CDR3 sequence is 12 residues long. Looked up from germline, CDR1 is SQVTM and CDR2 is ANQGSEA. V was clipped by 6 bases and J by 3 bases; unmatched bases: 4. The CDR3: CSVGGLEETQYF. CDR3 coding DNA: TGCAGCGTCGGGGGGTTAGAAGAGACCCAGTACTTC.

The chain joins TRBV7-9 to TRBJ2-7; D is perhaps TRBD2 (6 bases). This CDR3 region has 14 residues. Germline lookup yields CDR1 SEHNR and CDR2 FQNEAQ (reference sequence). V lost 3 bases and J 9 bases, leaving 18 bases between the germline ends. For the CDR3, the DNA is TGTGCCAGCAGCTTCGGAGGGCTGGAAAGGGGGCAGTACTTC. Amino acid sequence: CASSFGGLERGQYF. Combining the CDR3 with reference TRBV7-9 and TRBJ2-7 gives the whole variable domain DTGVSQNPRHKITKRGQNVTFRCDPISEHNRLYWYRQTLGQGPEFLTYFQNEAQLEKSRLLSDRFSAERPKGSFSTLEIQRTEQGDSAMYLCASSFGGLERGQYFGPGTRLTVT.

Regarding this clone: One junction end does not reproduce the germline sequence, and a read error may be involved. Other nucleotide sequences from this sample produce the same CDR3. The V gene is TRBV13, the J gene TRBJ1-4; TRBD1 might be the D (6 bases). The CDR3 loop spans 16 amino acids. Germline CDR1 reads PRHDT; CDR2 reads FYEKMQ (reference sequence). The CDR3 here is CASSLGRPGVNEKLFF. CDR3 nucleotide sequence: TGTGCCAGCAGCTTGGGACGCCCAGGGGTTAATGAAAAATTGTTTTTT.

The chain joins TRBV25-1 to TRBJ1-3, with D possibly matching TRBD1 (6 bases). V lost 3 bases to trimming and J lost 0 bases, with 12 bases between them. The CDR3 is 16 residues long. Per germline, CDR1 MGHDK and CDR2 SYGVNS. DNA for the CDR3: TGTGCCAGCAGTGACCCAAGGGGGTACTCTGGAAACACCATATATTTT. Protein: CASSDPRGYSGNTIYF. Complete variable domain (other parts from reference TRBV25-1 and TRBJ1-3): EADIYQTPRYLVIGTGKKITLECSQTMGHDKMYWYQQDPGMELHLIHYSYGVNSTEKGDLSSESTVSRIRTEHFPLTLESARPSHTSQYLCASSDPRGYSGNTIYFGEGSWLTVV.

Here the CDR3 reads CASSPGRDTEAFF. Here the CDR3 DNA reads TGTGCCAGCTCACCAGGGCGGGACACTGAAGCTTTCTTT. V is TRBV18 and J is TRBJ1-1; D is unclear. CDR3 length: 13 residues. Between the trimmed V and J ends, which lost 2 bases and 3 bases, there was a span of 7 bases. The V gene's germline CDR1 is KGHSH and CDR2 LQKENI. The full variable domain, rest sourced from reference TRBV18 and TRBJ1-1, is NAGVMQNPRHLVRRRGQEARLRCSPMKGHSHVYWYRQLPEEGLKFMVYLQKENIIDESGMPKERFSAEFPKEGPSILRIQQVVRGDSAAYFCASSPGRDTEAFFGQGTRLTVV.

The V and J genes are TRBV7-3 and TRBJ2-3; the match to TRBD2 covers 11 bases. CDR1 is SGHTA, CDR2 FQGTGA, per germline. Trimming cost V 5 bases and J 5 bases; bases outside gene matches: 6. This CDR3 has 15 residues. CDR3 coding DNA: TGTGCCAGCAGCCGTAGCGGGGGGGCGATAGATACGCAGTATTTT. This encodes CASSRSGGAIDTQYF.